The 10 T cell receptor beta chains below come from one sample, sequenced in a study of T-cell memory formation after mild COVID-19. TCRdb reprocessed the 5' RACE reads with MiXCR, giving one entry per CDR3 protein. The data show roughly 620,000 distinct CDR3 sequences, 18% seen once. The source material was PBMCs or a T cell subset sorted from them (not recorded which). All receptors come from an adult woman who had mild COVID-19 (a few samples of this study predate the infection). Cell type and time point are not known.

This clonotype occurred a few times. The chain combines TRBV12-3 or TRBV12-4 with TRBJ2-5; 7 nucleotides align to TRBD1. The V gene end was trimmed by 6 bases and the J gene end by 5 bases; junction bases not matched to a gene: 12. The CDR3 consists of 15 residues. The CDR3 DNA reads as TGTGCCAGCAGCCCACTTCACAGGGGAAGGGAGACCCAGTACTTC. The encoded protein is CASSPLHRGRETQYF.

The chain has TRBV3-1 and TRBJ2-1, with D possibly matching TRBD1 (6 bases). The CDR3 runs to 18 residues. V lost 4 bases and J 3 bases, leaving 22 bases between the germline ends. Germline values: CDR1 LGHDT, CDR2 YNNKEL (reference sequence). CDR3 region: CASSPTQGLPSNYNEQFF. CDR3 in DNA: TGTGCCAGCAGCCCCACCCAGGGGCTACCGTCGAACTACAATGAGCAGTTCTTC.

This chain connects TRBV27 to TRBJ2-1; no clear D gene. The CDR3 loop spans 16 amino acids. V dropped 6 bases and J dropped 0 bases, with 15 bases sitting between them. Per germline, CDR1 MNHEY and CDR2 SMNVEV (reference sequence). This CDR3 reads CASSLRDNPSYNEQFF. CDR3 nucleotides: TGTGCCAGCAGCCTTCGCGACAATCCCTCCTACAATGAGCAGTTCTTC.

The CDR3 protein is CATSRKTGGLMNTEAFF. The CDR3 DNA reads TGTGCCACCTCTAGGAAGACAGGGGGACTCATGAACACTGAAGCTTTCTTT. V gene TRBV24-1 combines with J gene TRBJ1-1, with 9 bases matching TRBD1. Germline V CDR1 and CDR2: KGHDR, SFDVKD. The CDR3 has 17 amino acids. V was clipped by 9 bases and J by 0 bases; unmatched bases: 13.

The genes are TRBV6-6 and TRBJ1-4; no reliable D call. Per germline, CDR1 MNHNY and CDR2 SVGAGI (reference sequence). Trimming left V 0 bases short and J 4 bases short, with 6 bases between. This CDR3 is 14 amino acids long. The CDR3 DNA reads TGTGCCAGCAGTTACTCACTACTTAATGAAAAACTGTTTTTT. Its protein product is CASSYSLLNEKLFF.

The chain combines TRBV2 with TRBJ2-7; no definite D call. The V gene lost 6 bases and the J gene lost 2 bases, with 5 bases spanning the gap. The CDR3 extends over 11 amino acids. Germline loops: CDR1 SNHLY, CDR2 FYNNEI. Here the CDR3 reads CASRLTYEQYF. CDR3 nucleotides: TGTGCCAGCAGGTTGACCTACGAGCAGTACTTC.

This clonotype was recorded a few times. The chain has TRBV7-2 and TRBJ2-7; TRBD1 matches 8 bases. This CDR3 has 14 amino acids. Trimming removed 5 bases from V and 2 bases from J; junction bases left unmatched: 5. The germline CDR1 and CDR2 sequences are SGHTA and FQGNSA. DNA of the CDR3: TGTGCCAGCAGCGCTCGACAGGGGACCTACGAGCAGTACTTC. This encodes CASSARQGTYEQYF.

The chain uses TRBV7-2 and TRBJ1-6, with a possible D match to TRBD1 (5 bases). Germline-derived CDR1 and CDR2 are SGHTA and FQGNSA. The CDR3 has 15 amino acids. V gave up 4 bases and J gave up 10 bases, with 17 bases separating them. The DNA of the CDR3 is TGTGCCAGCAGCTCGAACAATCAGGGTCTGTCACCCCTCCACTTT. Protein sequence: CASSSNNQGLSPLHF.

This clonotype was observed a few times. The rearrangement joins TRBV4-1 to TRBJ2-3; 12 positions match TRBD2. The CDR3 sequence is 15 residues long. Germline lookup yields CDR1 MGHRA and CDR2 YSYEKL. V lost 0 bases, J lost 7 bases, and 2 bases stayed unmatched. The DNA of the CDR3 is TGCGCCAGCAGCCAAGAACTAGCGGGGGGATATACGCAGTATTTT. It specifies CASSQELAGGYTQYF.

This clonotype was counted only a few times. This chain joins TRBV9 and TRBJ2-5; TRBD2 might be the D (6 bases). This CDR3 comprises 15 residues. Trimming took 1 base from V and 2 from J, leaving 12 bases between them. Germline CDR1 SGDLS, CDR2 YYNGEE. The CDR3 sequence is CASSVSRGGQETQYF. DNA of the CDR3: TGTGCCAGCAGCGTAAGCCGGGGAGGACAAGAGACCCAGTACTTC.